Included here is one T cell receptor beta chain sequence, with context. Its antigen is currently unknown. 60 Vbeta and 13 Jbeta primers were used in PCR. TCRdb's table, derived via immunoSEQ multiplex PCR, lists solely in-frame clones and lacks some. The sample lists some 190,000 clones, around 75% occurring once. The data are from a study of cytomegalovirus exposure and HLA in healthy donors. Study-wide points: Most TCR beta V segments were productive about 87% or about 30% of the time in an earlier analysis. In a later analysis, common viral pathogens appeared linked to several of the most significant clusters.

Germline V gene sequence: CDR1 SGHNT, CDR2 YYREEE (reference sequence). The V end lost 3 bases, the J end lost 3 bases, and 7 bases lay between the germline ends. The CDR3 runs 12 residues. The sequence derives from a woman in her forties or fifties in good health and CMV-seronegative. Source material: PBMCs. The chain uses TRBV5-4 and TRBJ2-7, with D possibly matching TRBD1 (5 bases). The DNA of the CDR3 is TGTGCCAGCAGCTCCGACAGCTACGAGCAGTACTTC. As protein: CASSSDSYEQYF.